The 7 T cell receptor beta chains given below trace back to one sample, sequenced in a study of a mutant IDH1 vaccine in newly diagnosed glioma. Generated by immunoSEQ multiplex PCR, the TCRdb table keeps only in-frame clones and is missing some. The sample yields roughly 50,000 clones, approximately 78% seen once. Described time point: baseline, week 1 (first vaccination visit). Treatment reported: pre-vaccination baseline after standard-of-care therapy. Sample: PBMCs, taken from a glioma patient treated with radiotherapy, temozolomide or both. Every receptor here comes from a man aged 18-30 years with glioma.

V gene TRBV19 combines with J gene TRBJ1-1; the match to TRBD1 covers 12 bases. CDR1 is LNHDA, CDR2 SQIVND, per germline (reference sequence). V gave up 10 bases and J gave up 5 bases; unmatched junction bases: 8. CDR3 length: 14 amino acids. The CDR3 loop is CATGTGGRVTEAFF. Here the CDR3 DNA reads TGTGCCACTGGGACAGGGGGCCGCGTAACTGAAGCTTTCTTT.

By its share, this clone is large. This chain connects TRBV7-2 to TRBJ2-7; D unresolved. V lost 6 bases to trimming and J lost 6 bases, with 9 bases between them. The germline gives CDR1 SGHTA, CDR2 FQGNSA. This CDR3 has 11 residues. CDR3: CASSFVGEQYF. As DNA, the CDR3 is TGTGCCAGCAGTTTCGTGGGCGAGCAGTACTTC.

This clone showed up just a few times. This CDR3 is CASSPGPNTEAFF. CDR3 coding DNA: TGTGCCAGCTCACCCGGCCCGAACACTGAAGCTTTCTTT. The genes are TRBV18 and TRBJ1-1; no firm D call. The length of the CDR3 is 13 residues. V was shortened by 3 bases and J by 1 base, with 6 bases between the two germline ends. The germline gives CDR1 KGHSH, CDR2 LQKENI.

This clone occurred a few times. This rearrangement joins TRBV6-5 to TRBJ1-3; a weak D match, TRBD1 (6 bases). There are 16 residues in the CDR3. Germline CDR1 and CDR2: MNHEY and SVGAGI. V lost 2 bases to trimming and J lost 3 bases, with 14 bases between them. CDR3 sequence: CASSYGGPTLGNTIYF. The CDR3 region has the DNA TGTGCCAGCAGTTACGGGGGCCCCACTCTTGGAAACACCATATATTTT.

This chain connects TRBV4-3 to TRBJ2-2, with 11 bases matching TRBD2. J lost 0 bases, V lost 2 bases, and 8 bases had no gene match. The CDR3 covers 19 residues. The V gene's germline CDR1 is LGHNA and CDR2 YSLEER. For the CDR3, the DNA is TGCGCCAGCAGCCAATATTTAGCTAGCGGGGGGACGAACACCGGGGAGCTGTTTTTT. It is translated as CASSQYLASGGTNTGELFF.

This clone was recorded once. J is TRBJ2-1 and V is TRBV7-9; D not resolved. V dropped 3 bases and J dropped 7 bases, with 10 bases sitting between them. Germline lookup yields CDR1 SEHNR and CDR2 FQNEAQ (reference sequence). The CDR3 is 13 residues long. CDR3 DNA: TGTGCCAGCAGCTTGGACGTAGTGAATGAGCAGTTCTTC. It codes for CASSLDVVNEQFF.

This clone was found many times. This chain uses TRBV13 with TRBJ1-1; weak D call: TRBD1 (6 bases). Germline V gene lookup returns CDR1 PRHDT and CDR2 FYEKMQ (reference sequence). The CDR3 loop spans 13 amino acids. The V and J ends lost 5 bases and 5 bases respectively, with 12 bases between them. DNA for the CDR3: TGTGCCAGCAGCACAGGGTTTGTTACTGAAGCTTTCTTT. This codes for CASSTGFVTEAFF.